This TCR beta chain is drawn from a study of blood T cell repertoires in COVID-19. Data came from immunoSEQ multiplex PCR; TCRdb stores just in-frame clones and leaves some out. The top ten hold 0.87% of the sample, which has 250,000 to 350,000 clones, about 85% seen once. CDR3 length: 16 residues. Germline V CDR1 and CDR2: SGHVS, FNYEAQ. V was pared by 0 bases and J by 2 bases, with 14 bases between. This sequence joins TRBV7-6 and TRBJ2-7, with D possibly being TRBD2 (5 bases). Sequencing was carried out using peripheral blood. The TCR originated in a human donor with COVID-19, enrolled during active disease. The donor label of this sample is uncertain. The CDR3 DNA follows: TGTGCCAGCAGCTTAGCTTCGGGTAGCGCACCCTACGAGCAGTACTTC. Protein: CASSLASGSAPYEQYF.